The present T cell receptor (beta chain) was sequenced within a study of human T cells and chemical hapten exposure. Time point described: pre-sensitization, week 0. Described treatment: therapeutic diphenylcyclopropenone sensitization with weekly scalp DPC. Before extraction, the whole blood was not fractionated, and total RNA was taken from it. Only a few counts were recorded for this clonotype. The germline V and J ends were trimmed by 4 bases and 3 bases, with 12 bases remaining between them. Germline V gene data show CDR1 as MDHEN and CDR2 as SYDVKM. The CDR3 covers 14 residues. TCRdb re-derived calls from the RACE reads in MiXCR, one entry per CDR3 protein. The sample has 34,000 or so distinct CDR3 sequences; 10% are singletons.

The origin of this receptor is a man aged 45-65 years with alopecia areata. Some clones in this sample may be carry-over from other donors' samples. The sample here was whole blood, taken in connection with sensitization to the hapten diphenylcyclopropenone (DPC). The V call is TRBV28, the J call TRBJ1-2, with unresolved D. CDR3 sequence: CASSYGRADYGYTF. The CDR3 nucleotides are TGTGCCAGCAGTTACGGGAGGGCAGACTATGGCTACACCTTC.